Sequencing of this T cell receptor beta chain was carried out in a study of type 1 regulatory T cells. Whole-study context: This in vitro CD4 product, T-allo10, is enriched for Tr1 cells and alloantigen-specific. Findings of the study overall: Compared with non-Tr1 cells, Tr1 cells showed a narrower TCR repertoire.

About this clonotype: Its matching antigen is unknown.

Via MiXCR, TCRdb re-called the reads, giving one row per CDR3 protein. The sample yields about 71,000 distinct CDR3 sequences, around 20% seen once. Germline CDR1 reads DFQATT; CDR2 reads SNEGSKA (reference sequence). The CDR3 has 15 residues. J gave up 7 bases and V 6 bases, and 13 bases lay outside the gene matches. The gene calls are TRBV20-1 and TRBJ2-1; 9 bases are shared with TRBD2. The clonotype was recovered from a human donor in good health. The sample was cultured type 1 regulatory T (Tr1) cells, either the whole culture or a sorted fraction (not recorded which). In DNA, the CDR3 is TGCAGTGCAAAGGCTGCTAGCGGGAAAGCGAATGAGCAGTTCTTC. Protein sequence: CSAKAASGKANEQFF.